The 24 T cell receptor beta chains below were found in one sample sequenced in a study of human T cells and chemical hapten exposure. Time point of the sample: healthy volunteer bleed at 6 weeks. From whole blood left unfractionated, total RNA was extracted. TCRdb independently ran MiXCR on the RACE reads; one entry per CDR3 protein. The repertoire includes some 65,000 distinct CDR3 sequences, around 6.1% of them detected once, and just under 3.5% sits in the top ten. Sequencing used whole blood. The receptors derive from a female donor in good health. Some clones in this sample may be carry-over from other donors' samples.

This clonotype was counted at least ten times. J is TRBJ2-3 and V is TRBV5-1; D not certain. Germline V gene data show CDR1 as SGHRS and CDR2 as YFSETQ. The CDR3 consists of 15 residues. Trimming shortened V by 0 bases and J by 1 base, and 9 bases separated the two germline ends. The CDR3 loop is CASSLAGRGTDTQYF. The CDR3 DNA sequence: TGCGCCAGCAGCTTGGCCGGTCGGGGCACAGATACGCAGTATTTT.

This clonotype was seen ten or more times. The germline gene is not matched at one end of the junction; a read error may be the cause. The rearrangement uses TRBV7-9 and TRBJ1-2; 7 bases align to TRBD1. The germline CDR1 and CDR2 sequences are SEHNR and FQNEAQ (reference sequence). The CDR3 is 8 residues long. Written as DNA, the CDR3 is TGTGCCAGCAGACGGGACAGCTTC. Translated, it gives CASRRDSF.

The gene calls are TRBV27 and TRBJ2-7, with D hard to call. Germline V lookup: CDR1 MNHEY, CDR2 SMNVEV (reference sequence). V gave up 0 bases and J gave up 4 bases, with 25 bases separating them. There are 19 residues in the CDR3. CDR3 nucleotide sequence: TGTGCCAGCAGTTTATCGACGGTGAAGCCGCCCAGATTCCCATACGAGCAGTACTTC. Its translation: CASSLSTVKPPRFPYEQYF.

This clonotype was detected only a few times. The chain employs TRBV6-2 or TRBV6-3 and TRBJ1-1; the D is unclear. This CDR3 region has 14 residues. Germline loops: CDR1 MNHEY, CDR2 SVGEGT. Trimming stripped 5 bases from V and 0 bases from J, with 10 bases between. In DNA form, the CDR3 reads TGTGCCAGCAGTCCTACTGATCTGAACACTGAAGCTTTCTTT. This encodes CASSPTDLNTEAFF.

The genes are TRBV12-3 or TRBV12-4 and TRBJ2-1; D not certain. Trimming removed 6 bases at V and 6 bases at J, with 9 bases between. The CDR3 covers 12 residues. Here the CDR3 reads CASRGISNEQFF. The CDR3 DNA follows: TGTGCCAGCAGGGGAATATCCAATGAGCAGTTCTTC.

This clonotype turned up a few times. This chain connects TRBV7-9 to TRBJ2-6; D unclear. The length of the CDR3 is 16 residues. V was clipped by 5 bases and J by 1 base, with 12 bases between them. In germline, CDR1 is SEHNR, CDR2 FQNEAQ (reference sequence). The CDR3 here is CASSPHSVSGANVLTF. For the CDR3, the DNA is TGTGCCAGCAGCCCCCACAGCGTTTCTGGGGCCAACGTCCTGACTTTC.

This clonotype has a count of ten or more. The chain couples TRBV29-1 to TRBJ1-1; D remains unclear. The V gene lost 0 bases and the J gene lost 5 bases, with 13 bases spanning the gap. Germline V gene data show CDR1 as SQVTM and CDR2 as ANQGSEA. This CDR3 is built from 14 residues. The CDR3 loop reads CSVEDLFEGTEAFF. The CDR3 coding sequence is TGCAGCGTTGAAGATCTCTTTGAAGGGACTGAAGCTTTCTTT.

This clonotype was detected ten times or more. The V gene is TRBV29-1, the J gene TRBJ1-1; weak D call: TRBD1 (5 bases). The CDR3 is made up of 12 amino acids. Germline V gene lookup returns CDR1 SQVTM and CDR2 ANQGSEA. The V end was cut by 3 bases, the J end by 4 bases, with 9 bases between. The DNA of the CDR3 is TGCAGCGTTGATAACGGGGCCACTGAAGCTTTCTTT. This translates into CSVDNGATEAFF.

This clonotype was found many times. J is TRBJ2-2 and V is TRBV6-2 or TRBV6-3; D might be TRBD2 (6 bases). This CDR3 has 15 residues. V lost 4 bases and J lost 2, with 11 bases in between. Germline values: CDR1 MNHEY, CDR2 SVGEGT. For the CDR3, the DNA is TGTGCCAGCAGTTTTAGCGGATTCAACACCGGGGAGCTGTTTTTT. Translation: CASSFSGFNTGELFF.

This clonotype was seen many times. CDR3 amino acids: CASSFPPGIYEQYF. The CDR3 nucleotides read TGTGCCAGCAGTTTCCCCCCGGGTATCTACGAGCAGTACTTC. This chain connects TRBV12-3 or TRBV12-4 to TRBJ2-7; unclear D gene. Trimming left V 3 bases short and J 3 bases short, with 12 bases between. The CDR3 runs to 14 residues.

This chain uses TRBV7-9 with TRBJ2-7; no definite D call. This CDR3 has 14 amino acids. From germline, CDR1 is SEHNR and CDR2 FQNEAQ (reference sequence). V lost 2 bases and J 2 bases, leaving 10 bases between the germline ends. CDR3: CASSLKAGTYEQYF. The CDR3 DNA reads TGTGCCAGCAGCTTAAAAGCTGGTACCTACGAGCAGTACTTC.

By proportion, this clonotype is medium-sized (0.01 to 0.1%). The V and J genes are TRBV6-1 and TRBJ2-3; D remains unclear. CDR3 length: 12 amino acids. Germline V gene lookup returns CDR1 MNHNS and CDR2 SASEGT. Trimming removed 6 bases from V and 2 bases from J, with 6 bases in between. The CDR3 protein is CASRTDTDTQYF. For the CDR3, the DNA is TGTGCCAGCAGGACCGACACAGATACGCAGTATTTT.

This clonotype was seen ten or more times. The chain links TRBV28 to TRBJ2-7; D gene uncertain. The CDR3 covers 14 residues. V was trimmed by 3 bases and J by 7 bases, leaving 16 bases between them. Germline CDR1 reads MDHEN; CDR2 reads SYDVKM. This CDR3 reads CASSFSSPTWEQYF. The CDR3 region has the DNA TGTGCCAGCAGTTTCTCCAGCCCGACCTGGGAGCAGTACTTC.

This clonotype was found a few times. CDR3 in amino acids: CSAKRDFSYEQYF. The DNA for the CDR3 is TGCAGTGCTAAGCGGGACTTCTCCTACGAGCAGTACTTC. The V call is TRBV20-1, the J call TRBJ2-7, with TRBD2 identical over 7 bases. The CDR3 loop spans 13 amino acids. Unmatched junction bases numbered 3, after V lost 4 bases and J lost 0 bases. The germline CDR1 and CDR2 sequences are DFQATT and SNEGSKA (reference sequence).

This clonotype was seen more than once but under ten times. The chain is built from TRBV12-3 or TRBV12-4 and TRBJ1-1; 7 nucleotides match TRBD1. V shed 5 bases, J shed 8 bases, and the junction held 11 bases outside the gene matches. The CDR3 contains 14 residues. The CDR3 bases are TGTGCCAGCAGTCCCACAGGGGTCCTTCTGGAAGCTTTCTTT. As protein: CASSPTGVLLEAFF.

This clonotype was seen at least ten times. This chain uses TRBV20-1 with TRBJ1-5; D unclear. Looked up from germline, CDR1 is DFQATT and CDR2 is SNEGSKA (reference sequence). V was pared by 3 bases and J by 2 bases, with 8 bases between. CDR3 length equals 13 residues. The CDR3 loop reads CSASGGGNQPQHF. The CDR3 coding sequence is TGCAGTGCTAGTGGTGGAGGCAATCAGCCCCAGCATTTT.

This clonotype has just a few counts. V and J are TRBV5-1 and TRBJ2-5; perhaps D is TRBD1 or TRBD2 (5 bases each). The CDR3 consists of 15 residues. Trimming pared 4 bases from V and 0 bases from J, leaving 13 bases between. Germline assignment: CDR1 SGHRS and CDR2 YFSETQ. This CDR3 reads CASSPLGTYQETQYF. CDR3 sequence (DNA): TGCGCCAGCAGCCCCTTAGGGACGTACCAAGAGACCCAGTACTTC.

This clonotype occurred many times. The J gene is TRBJ1-4, the V gene TRBV11-2; TRBD1 agrees at 8 bases. CDR1 is SGHAT and CDR2 is FQNNGV in the germline V gene. This CDR3 contains 14 residues. The V gene end was trimmed by 5 bases and the J gene end by 7 bases; junction bases not matched to a gene: 6. CDR3 bases: TGTGCCAGCAGCCGTTCAGGGGGCAGTGAAAAACTGTTTTTT. Protein: CASSRSGGSEKLFF.

This clonotype was counted a few times. The rearrangement joins TRBV4-1 to TRBJ2-3, with D perhaps matching TRBD1 or TRBD2 (5 bases each). Germline CDR1 and CDR2: MGHRA and YSYEKL. CDR3 size: 14 residues. V dropped 0 bases and J dropped 4 bases, with 8 bases sitting between them. This chain's CDR3 is CASSQEGTSDTQYF. The DNA of the CDR3 is TGCGCCAGCAGCCAAGAGGGGACCTCAGATACGCAGTATTTT.

This clonotype was observed at least ten times. The V call is TRBV7-9, the J call TRBJ2-2; D unresolved. The germline V and J ends were trimmed by 1 base and 4 bases, with 10 bases remaining between them. The CDR3 consists of 15 residues. Germline V gives CDR1 SEHNR, CDR2 FQNEAQ (reference sequence). The CDR3 region is CASSLVSQTTGELFF. DNA of the CDR3: TGTGCCAGCAGCTTAGTGTCGCAGACCACCGGGGAGCTGTTTTTT.

This clonotype was detected ten times or more. This rearrangement joins TRBV20-1 to TRBJ2-1; unclear D gene. Germline V CDR1 and CDR2: DFQATT, SNEGSKA (reference sequence). The CDR3 spans 11 residues. The V end was cut by 1 base, the J end by 10 bases, with 8 bases between. CDR3 in amino acids: CSARGEGEQFF. Here the CDR3 DNA reads TGCAGTGCTAGAGGGGAAGGCGAGCAGTTCTTC.

This clonotype turned up a few times. The V gene is TRBV15, the J gene TRBJ1-4; weak D call: TRBD1 (5 bases). Germline loops: CDR1 LNHNV, CDR2 YYDKDF (reference sequence). The CDR3 is 15 amino acids. Trimming removed 0 bases at V and 3 bases at J, with 8 bases between. CDR3 in amino acids: CATSRERGANEKLFF. Here the CDR3 DNA reads TGTGCCACCAGCAGAGAGAGGGGAGCTAATGAAAAACTGTTTTTT.

Many counts were recorded for this clonotype. The rearrangement joins TRBV20-1 to TRBJ2-7; D assignment may be TRBD1 or TRBD2 (6 bases each). The CDR3 totals 14 residues. V lost 2 bases, J lost 2 bases, and 13 bases lay in between. The germline gives CDR1 DFQATT, CDR2 SNEGSKA (reference sequence). CDR3 nucleotide sequence: TGCAGTGCTAGAAGGGGGGAGGAGACCTACGAGCAGTACTTC. Residues: CSARRGEETYEQYF.

At least ten counts were recorded for this clonotype. The chain has TRBV7-3 and TRBJ2-1; TRBD2 aligns across 10 bases. The CDR3 covers 18 residues. Germline V gene sequence: CDR1 SGHTA, CDR2 FQGTGA. V was pared by 2 bases and J by 7 bases, with 14 bases of the junction left unmatched. CDR3 coding DNA: TGTGCCAGCAGCTTAGGGAGGTTACGGCTAGCGGGAGAGAATGAGCAGTTCTTC. Translated: CASSLGRLRLAGENEQFF.